This is a list of T cell receptor beta chains from one sample in a study of technical replicates of blood from a handful of donors. The protocol was immunoSEQ multiplex PCR, while the TCRdb copy is restricted to in-frame clones and leaves out a portion. The sample has approximately 100,000 clones; 90% to 97% are singletons. Sequencing input: T cells isolated from PBMCs. The receptors stem from a human donor in good health. Each CDR3 is given with its conserved first and last residue. The order of the fields is V gene, J gene, CDR3 protein.

>TRBV11-3|TRBJ1-1
CASSLARTGLNTEAFF
>TRBV5-1|TRBJ2-1
CASSLPSGRANNEQFF
>TRBV5-5|TRBJ1-5
CASSLGGSQPQHF
>TRBV6-1|TRBJ2-3
CASSEATMRALPDTQYF
>TRBV11-2|TRBJ2-7
CASSPGGAYEQYF
>TRBV9|TRBJ1-2
CASSEGTGFGYTF
>TRBV19|TRBJ2-5
CASSKKPQETQYF
>TRBV4-1|TRBJ2-5
CASSRPGQETQYF
>TRBV7-9|TRBJ2-1
CASSVRTGGGDEQFF
>TRBV28|TRBJ2-1
CASSWENSVSSYNEQFF
>TRBV10-3|TRBJ1-5
CAISAGTGNQPQHF
>TRBV7-9|TRBJ2-5
CASSRTGEDGETQYF
>TRBV5-6|TRBJ2-7
CASSHSGTAYEQYF
>TRBV28|TRBJ1-1
CASSSPGQGYEAFF
>TRBV6-1|TRBJ1-2
CASSDQGGAGYTF
>TRBV5-5|TRBJ2-4
CASSLTLLENIQYF
>TRBV7-6|TRBJ2-1
CASSLVSGPYNEQFF